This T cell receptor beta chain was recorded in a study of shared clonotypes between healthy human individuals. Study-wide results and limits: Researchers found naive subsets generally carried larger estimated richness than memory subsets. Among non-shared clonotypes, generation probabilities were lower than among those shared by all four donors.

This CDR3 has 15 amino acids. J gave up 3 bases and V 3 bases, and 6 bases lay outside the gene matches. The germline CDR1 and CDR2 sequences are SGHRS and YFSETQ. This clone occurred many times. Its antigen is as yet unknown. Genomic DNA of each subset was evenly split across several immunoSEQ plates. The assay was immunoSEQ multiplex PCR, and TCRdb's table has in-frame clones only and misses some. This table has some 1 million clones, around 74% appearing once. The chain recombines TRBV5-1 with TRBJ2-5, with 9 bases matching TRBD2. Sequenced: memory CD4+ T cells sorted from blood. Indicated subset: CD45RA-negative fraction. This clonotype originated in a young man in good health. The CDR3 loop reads CASSWPERGEETQYF. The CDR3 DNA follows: TGCGCCAGCAGCTGGCCGGAGCGGGGGGAAGAGACCCAGTACTTC.